These 16 T cell receptor beta chains share one sample of origin, sequenced in a study of OX40 agonist ivuxolimab in advanced cancers. Libraries were prepared by immunoSEQ multiplex PCR; TCRdb keeps only in-frame clonotypes and omits some of them. Of tens of thousands of clones detected, about nine tenths appear once; the ten largest clones hold roughly 4.4%. The material sequenced was CD4+ or CD8+ T cells sorted from blood, taken in a trial of the OX40 agonist ivuxolimab. All receptors derive from an adult with an advanced solid tumor such as melanoma, head and neck, liver or kidney cancer.

The chain has TRBV7-9 and TRBJ2-3, with 11 bases matching TRBD2. Germline assignment: CDR1 SEHNR and CDR2 FQNEAQ (reference sequence). The CDR3 is 16 residues long. The CDR3 is CALIAGGSTSTDTQYF. Here the CDR3 DNA reads TGTGCTCTAATAGCGGGGGGGTCAACTAGCACAGATACGCAGTATTTT.

The chain uses TRBV2 and TRBJ1-1, with D maybe TRBD1 (6 bases). The CDR3 extends over 13 amino acids. Looked up from germline, CDR1 is SNHLY and CDR2 is FYNNEI. V lost 9 bases and J lost 0, with 11 bases in between. The CDR3 coding sequence is TGTGCCAGTAAACAGGGTCTGAACACTGAAGCTTTCTTT. Amino acids: CASKQGLNTEAFF.

The count of this clone is one. The chain links TRBV9 to TRBJ1-6; a weak D match, TRBD1 (6 bases). Germline-derived CDR1 and CDR2 are SGDLS and YYNGEE. V was shortened by 2 bases and J by 7 bases, with 10 bases between the two germline ends. The CDR3 length is 14 residues. CDR3 loop: CASSVRGGNSPLHF. For the CDR3, the DNA is TGTGCCAGCAGCGTGAGGGGGGGAAATTCACCCCTCCACTTT.

The chain is built from TRBV10-2 and TRBJ2-6; no definite D call. This CDR3 has 14 amino acids. In germline, CDR1 is WSHSY, CDR2 SAAADI. The V and J ends lost 7 bases and 0 bases respectively, with 7 bases between them. The CDR3 region is CASKRNSGANVLTF. CDR3 bases: TGCGCCAGCAAGAGAAACTCTGGGGCCAACGTCCTGACTTTC.

The genes are TRBV6-4 and TRBJ2-5; D is possibly TRBD1 (5 bases). Trimming shortened V by 4 bases and J by 4 bases, and 16 bases separated the two germline ends. Germline CDR1 and CDR2: MRHNA and SNTAGT. This CDR3 is built from 15 residues. The CDR3 DNA sequence: TGTGCCAGCAGTGCCCCGAGAAGGACATCAGAGACCCAGTACTTC. It translates to CASSAPRRTSETQYF.

This chain connects TRBV19 to TRBJ2-7, with D possibly being TRBD2 (5 bases). From germline, CDR1 is LNHDA and CDR2 SQIVND (reference sequence). CDR3 length equals 15 residues. V lost 7 bases, J lost 4 bases, and 20 bases lay in between. CDR3 DNA: TGTGCCAGTACCCGAGGGCCTAACGGGCTGTACGAGCAGTACTTC. This gives the protein CASTRGPNGLYEQYF.

The chain is built from TRBV14 and TRBJ2-5; 7 nucleotides agree with TRBD2. This CDR3 region has 14 residues. The J segment lost 3 bases and the V segment lost 8 bases, leaving 9 bases of the junction unmatched. Germline V gene data show CDR1 as SGHDN and CDR2 as FVKESK. CDR3 loop: CASQAGRREETQYF. CDR3 nucleotide sequence: TGTGCCAGCCAAGCGGGGCGCCGGGAAGAGACCCAGTACTTC.

The rearrangement joins TRBV9 to TRBJ2-3; either TRBD1 or TRBD2 may supply D (5 bases each). V was clipped by 1 base and J by 0 bases, with 12 bases between them. Per germline, CDR1 SGDLS and CDR2 YYNGEE. The CDR3 contains 16 residues. CDR3 residues: CASSVLVGVSTDTQYF. The CDR3 nucleotides are TGTGCCAGCAGCGTACTTGTGGGGGTAAGCACAGATACGCAGTATTTT.

The chain is built from TRBV28 and TRBJ2-5; 9 nucleotides match TRBD2. This CDR3 is built from 16 residues. J lost 1 base, V lost 3 bases, and 6 bases had no gene match. Germline V gene data show CDR1 as MDHEN and CDR2 as SYDVKM. The CDR3 here is CASSFGGLAIQETQYF. CDR3 coding DNA: TGTGCCAGCAGTTTTGGGGGACTAGCTATCCAAGAGACCCAGTACTTC.

V usage is TRBV7-9 and J usage is TRBJ2-2; D is unclear. The CDR3 spans 15 residues. V lost 1 base and J lost 1, with 7 bases in between. Per germline, CDR1 SEHNR and CDR2 FQNEAQ (reference sequence). For the CDR3, the DNA is TGTGCCAGCAGCTTAGTGAGGCGGAACACCGGGGAGCTGTTTTTT. Its protein product is CASSLVRRNTGELFF. The full variable domain, in which reference TRBV7-9 and TRBJ2-2 provide the parts outside the CDR3, is DTGVSQNPRHKITKRGQNVTFRCDPISEHNRLYWYRQTLGQGPEFLTYFQNEAQLEKSRLLSDRFSAERPKGSFSTLEIQRTEQGDSAMYLCASSLVRRNTGELFFGEGSRLTVL.

This sequence joins TRBV18 and TRBJ2-6; 8 bases match TRBD1. This CDR3 comprises 15 residues. With 3 bases clipped from V and 12 bases from J, the junction kept 10 bases outside the gene matches. In germline, CDR1 is KGHSH, CDR2 LQKENI. This CDR3 is CASSPPADRGGVLTF. CDR3 coding DNA: TGTGCCAGCTCACCTCCAGCCGACAGGGGCGGCGTCCTGACTTTC.

V and J are TRBV23-1 and TRBJ2-7, with TRBD1 as a possible D gene (6 bases). TRBV23-1 is labeled an ORF, and its function is uncertain. V was clipped by 7 bases and J by 5 bases, with 18 bases between them. This CDR3 spans 14 amino acids. CDR3 nucleotides: TGCGCCAGCACAAAAGCAGGGGCTCTGGACGAGCAGTACTTC. It is translated as CASTKAGALDEQYF.

The chain uses TRBV5-4 and TRBJ1-1; possibly TRBD1 for D (5 bases). This CDR3 has 16 residues. Trimming cost V 0 bases and J 4 bases, with 16 bases left between them. Germline V gene lookup returns CDR1 SGHNT and CDR2 YYREEE (reference sequence). The CDR3 region has the DNA TGTGCCAGCAGCTTGGGCCCTACCTTCCAGGGCACTGAAGCTTTCTTT. Its protein product is CASSLGPTFQGTEAFF.

V usage is TRBV7-2 and J usage is TRBJ1-6, with D tentatively TRBD1 (6 bases). V lost 4 bases, J lost 12 bases, and 19 bases lay in between. The V gene's germline CDR1 is SGHTA and CDR2 FQGNSA. The CDR3 has 15 residues. CDR3 in DNA: TGTGCCAGCAGCTCCCAACCTGGGACATTTTTACCCCTCCACTTT. It codes for CASSSQPGTFLPLHF.

The CDR3 nucleotides read TGTGCCAGCAGCTGGGCGGGGACAGGGGTCAAGTACTTC. Translating it yields CASSWAGTGVKYF. This chain uses TRBV7-9 with TRBJ2-4; the match to TRBD1 covers 10 bases. Germline lookup yields CDR1 SEHNR and CDR2 FQNEAQ (reference sequence). V lost 4 bases to trimming and J lost 14 bases; unmatched junction nucleotides: 8. The CDR3 length is 13 residues.

The rearrangement uses TRBV2 and TRBJ1-2; D is unclear. This CDR3 is 13 amino acids long. Germline V gene data show CDR1 as SNHLY and CDR2 as FYNNEI. V lost 3 bases and J lost 4, with 9 bases in between. CDR3 in amino acids: CASSDEGGYGYTF. The CDR3 DNA sequence: TGTGCCAGCAGTGATGAGGGTGGCTATGGCTACACCTTC. Together with reference TRBV2 and TRBJ1-2, the CDR3 gives the full variable domain: EPEVTQTPSHQVTQMGQEVILRCVPISNHLYFYWYRQILGQKVEFLVSFYNNEISEKSEIFDDQFSVERPDGSNFTLKIRSTKLEDSAMYFCASSDEGGYGYTFGSGTRLTVV.